The 32 T cell receptor beta chains listed next were all sequenced from one sample in a study of shared clonotypes between healthy human individuals. Clones were sequenced by immunoSEQ multiplex PCR, and TCRdb holds only the in-frame ones, with some missing. The sample lists some 1 million clones, about three quarters occurring once. The sequenced sample consisted of memory CD4+ T cells sorted from blood. Subset given: CD45RA-negative fraction. The source is a man aged 18 to 30 in good health.

This chain links TRBV30 with TRBJ1-1; D ambiguous. Germline loops: CDR1 GTSNPN, CDR2 SVGIG (reference sequence). V was clipped by 2 bases and J by 1 base, with 8 bases between them. The CDR3 is 13 amino acids. The DNA of the CDR3 is TGTGCCTGGAGTATTAGGAAGAACACTGAAGCTTTCTTT. Residues: CAWSIRKNTEAFF.

The chain couples TRBV5-1 to TRBJ1-4, with TRBD1 matching over 10 bases. The CDR3 is 18 residues long. Germline CDR1 SGHRS, CDR2 YFSETQ. Unmatched junction bases numbered 15, after V lost 7 bases and J lost 3 bases. CDR3 DNA: TGCGCCAGCGGCCCCGGGACAGGGGCTTCGGCGGCTAATGAAAAACTGTTTTTT. Translating it yields CASGPGTGASAANEKLFF.

The chain joins TRBV30 to TRBJ1-2; D is unclear. V lost 4 bases and J lost 5, with 11 bases in between. Germline CDR1 and CDR2: GTSNPN and SVGIG (reference sequence). The CDR3 loop spans 12 amino acids. CDR3 in amino acids: CAWMARAYGYTF. The DNA of the CDR3 is TGTGCCTGGATGGCTAGGGCATATGGCTACACCTTC. The whole variable domain, remainder taken from reference TRBV30 and TRBJ1-2, is SQTIHQWPATLVQPVGSPLSLECTVEGTSNPNLYWYRQAAGRGLQLLFYSVGIGQISSEVPQNLSASRPQDRQFILSSKKLLLSDSGFYLCAWMARAYGYTFGSGTRLTVV.

The sample holds one count of this clone. The genes are TRBV14 and TRBJ2-1; 9 bases are a match to TRBD2. After removal of 4 bases from V and 6 bases from J, the junction contained 7 bases not matched to a gene. Germline CDR1 is SGHDN and CDR2 is FVKESK. The CDR3 sequence is 15 residues long. Here the CDR3 reads CASSRLAGSPNEQFF. Written as DNA, the CDR3 is TGTGCCAGCAGCCGTCTAGCGGGGTCCCCCAATGAGCAGTTCTTC.

The chain joins TRBV30 to TRBJ1-6, with 8 bases that match TRBD1. V lost 4 bases to trimming and J lost 9 bases; unmatched junction nucleotides: 8. The CDR3 covers 14 residues. The germline V gene encodes CDR1 GTSNPN and CDR2 SVGIG (reference sequence). The CDR3 is CAWKTQGARSPLHF. CDR3 DNA: TGTGCCTGGAAAACTCAGGGGGCGCGTTCACCCCTCCACTTT.

Only a few counts were recorded for this clone. The chain combines TRBV5-3 with TRBJ2-7; D is ambiguous. TRBV5-3 is known as an ORF, though its function is uncertain. V lost 0 bases, J lost 1 base, and 5 bases lay in between. This CDR3 has 13 amino acids. CDR3 sequence reads: CARSLEGSYEQYF. The CDR3 DNA reads as TGTGCCAGAAGCTTGGAGGGATCCTACGAGCAGTACTTC.

V usage is TRBV7-9 and J usage is TRBJ2-7; 7 bases line up with TRBD1. CDR3 length: 14 residues. Germline loops: CDR1 SEHNR, CDR2 FQNEAQ (reference sequence). V shed 4 bases and J 2 bases; nucleotides not matched to a gene: 5. CDR3 sequence: CASSSTGPTYEQYF. The CDR3 nucleotides are TGTGCCAGCAGCTCGACAGGGCCCACCTACGAGCAGTACTTC.

The V and J genes are TRBV4-3 and TRBJ2-2; the match to TRBD2 covers 8 bases. Unmatched junction bases numbered 4, after V lost 0 bases and J lost 7 bases. The CDR3 runs 15 residues. CDR1 and CDR2 (germline): LGHNA, YSLEER. CDR3 region: CASSQDGSGGGELFF. The CDR3 DNA follows: TGCGCCAGCAGCCAAGATGGGAGCGGGGGCGGGGAGCTGTTTTTT.

Details on this clone: The same CDR3 arises from other DNA sequences in this sample as well. This chain uses TRBV29-1 with TRBJ2-7; 7 bases are a match to TRBD1. In germline, CDR1 is SQVTM, CDR2 ANQGSEA. J gave up 3 bases and V 5 bases, and 4 bases lay outside the gene matches. The CDR3 is 12 residues long. CDR3 sequence reads: CSVTGTVYEQYF. DNA of the CDR3: TGCAGCGTTACCGGGACAGTCTACGAGCAGTACTTC.

This sequence joins TRBV5-1 and TRBJ2-3; D ambiguous. Germline V gives CDR1 SGHRS, CDR2 YFSETQ. This CDR3 is 16 amino acids long. V was trimmed by 2 bases and J by 1 base, leaving 14 bases between them. This CDR3 reads CASSFEGRRGTDTQYF. In DNA, the CDR3 is TGCGCCAGCAGCTTCGAAGGACGAAGGGGCACAGATACGCAGTATTTT.

V is TRBV7-9 and J is TRBJ1-1, with 7 bases identical to TRBD1. The V gene's germline CDR1 is SEHNR and CDR2 FQNEAQ (reference sequence). The length of the CDR3 is 14 residues. J was trimmed by 3 bases and V by 5 bases; bases with no gene match: 6. The CDR3 is CASSVRDSYTEAFF. The CDR3, as DNA: TGTGCCAGCAGCGTCCGGGACAGTTACACTGAAGCTTTCTTT.

This chain joins TRBV19 and TRBJ2-2; D possibly uses TRBD1 or TRBD2 (5 bases each). Deletions cut 3 bases from V and 1 base from J, with 9 bases between. The V gene's germline CDR1 is LNHDA and CDR2 SQIVND (reference sequence). This CDR3 region has 15 residues. In DNA, the CDR3 is TGTGCCAGTAGTATGGGGGATTTGAACACCGGGGAGCTGTTTTTT. Encoded protein: CASSMGDLNTGELFF.

This chain connects TRBV7-7 to TRBJ2-1, with TRBD1 identical over 9 bases. The CDR3 extends over 15 amino acids. Germline V lookup: CDR1 SSHAT, CDR2 FNYEAQ (reference sequence). The CDR3 DNA reads as TGTGCTACTGATACCGGGACAGGGCCTTACAATGAGCAGTTCTTC. Its translation is CATDTGTGPYNEQFF.

The chain combines TRBV19 with TRBJ1-5, with D possibly TRBD1 on 6 matching bases. CDR1 is LNHDA, CDR2 SQIVND, per germline (reference sequence). The V end was cut by 9 bases, the J end by 6 bases, with 24 bases between. This CDR3 spans 16 amino acids. The CDR3 region has the DNA TGTGCCAGCATCCAACCGGGGGGCGGGGTTGGTCAGCCCCAGCATTTT. This gives the protein CASIQPGGGVGQPQHF.

The chain recombines TRBV7-9 with TRBJ2-7, with D unclear. This CDR3 region has 14 residues. Trimming took 2 bases from V and 1 from J, leaving 9 bases between them. Germline V gene lookup returns CDR1 SEHNR and CDR2 FQNEAQ (reference sequence). The CDR3 bases are TGTGCCAGCAGCTTAAGGGCGGAGTCCTACGAGCAGTACTTC. Translated, it gives CASSLRAESYEQYF.

This chain uses TRBV29-1 with TRBJ2-5, with D tentatively TRBD2 (5 bases). The CDR3 has 13 amino acids. Germline CDR1 SQVTM, CDR2 ANQGSEA. V was shortened by 3 bases and J by 5 bases, with 13 bases between the two germline ends. DNA for the CDR3: TGCAGCGTTGAGATAGGTCCGGGGGAGACCCAGTACTTC. Translated, it gives CSVEIGPGETQYF.

This clone appeared a few times. This chain connects TRBV7-2 to TRBJ2-1; the match to TRBD1 covers 7 bases. Germline CDR1 SGHTA, CDR2 FQGNSA. Germline trimming cut 5 bases from V and 6 bases from J; bases unmatched to any gene: 7. The CDR3 is 14 residues long. CDR3 amino acids: CASSAITGANEQFF. CDR3 DNA sequence: TGTGCCAGCAGCGCAATTACAGGGGCCAATGAGCAGTTCTTC.

Of note for this clone: Other DNA sequences from this sample encode an identical CDR3 as well. The chain links TRBV9 to TRBJ1-3; possibly TRBD1 for D (5 bases). V was shortened by 0 bases and J by 1 base, with 8 bases between the two germline ends. Germline V gene lookup returns CDR1 SGDLS and CDR2 YYNGEE. The CDR3 runs 15 residues. The CDR3 bases are TGTGCCAGCAGCGTAGGGGGGGGATCTGGAAACACCATATATTTT. Translated, it gives CASSVGGGSGNTIYF.

This clone was observed once. V usage is TRBV18 and J usage is TRBJ2-1; 10 nucleotides align to TRBD1. J lost 9 bases, V lost 5 bases, and 10 bases had no gene match. From germline, CDR1 is KGHSH and CDR2 LQKENI. There are 15 residues in the CDR3. The CDR3 is CASSWGQGTPLEQFF. In DNA, the CDR3 is TGTGCCAGCTCATGGGGACAGGGGACACCCCTTGAGCAGTTCTTC.

The chain links TRBV11-3 to TRBJ2-3; D may correspond to TRBD1 or TRBD2 (6 bases each). The germline CDR1 and CDR2 sequences are SGHNT and YENEEA. The ends were cut back, 8 bases at V and 2 bases at J, with 11 bases in the middle. This CDR3 spans 13 amino acids. The CDR3, as DNA: TGTGCCAGCCGAGGGGGGCCCACAGATACGCAGTATTTT. The encoded protein is CASRGGPTDTQYF.

CDR3: CASSSRQGKTNEKLFF. CDR3 nucleotides: TGTGCCAGCAGCTCACGACAGGGAAAGACTAATGAAAAACTGTTTTTT. The gene calls are TRBV7-6 and TRBJ1-4; 7 bases fit TRBD1. The CDR3 contains 16 residues. Germline assignment: CDR1 SGHVS and CDR2 FNYEAQ. V dropped 4 bases and J dropped 2; count of bases not matched to a gene: 7.

J is TRBJ2-7 and V is TRBV6-1, with 8 positions matching TRBD2. V was pared by 8 bases and J by 6 bases, with 15 bases of the junction left unmatched. The germline V gene encodes CDR1 MNHNS and CDR2 SASEGT. The CDR3 covers 15 residues. The CDR3 DNA follows: TGTGCCAGCGTAACCGGGACTAGTTTACTCCGCGAGCAGTACTTC. As protein: CASVTGTSLLREQYF.

V gene TRBV28 combines with J gene TRBJ2-7; 8 nucleotides line up with TRBD2. The germline CDR1 and CDR2 sequences are MDHEN and SYDVKM. Trimming took 4 bases from V and 4 from J; bases not matched to a gene: 15. The CDR3 runs to 17 residues. In nucleotides, the CDR3 is TGTGCCAGCAGTTCTCCGACCGGGAGCGGGGGTATGTACGAGCAGTACTTC. This translates into CASSSPTGSGGMYEQYF.

V usage is TRBV5-1 and J usage is TRBJ2-3, with D possibly being TRBD2 (5 bases). V lost 0 bases and J 3 bases, leaving 8 bases between the germline ends. The CDR3 runs to 14 residues. Germline V gene data show CDR1 as SGHRS and CDR2 as YFSETQ. The CDR3 sequence: CASSLDLATDTQYF. The DNA for the CDR3 is TGCGCCAGCAGCTTGGACCTAGCAACAGATACGCAGTATTTT.

This chain links TRBV7-8 with TRBJ2-7; TRBD2 matches 8 bases. Germline values: CDR1 SGHVS, CDR2 FQNEAQ. J was trimmed by 1 base and V by 0 bases; bases with no gene match: 5. The CDR3 runs to 16 residues. CDR3 DNA sequence: TGTGCCAGCAGCTTAGCGAAGCGGGAGTTGTCCTACGAGCAGTACTTC. Its protein product is CASSLAKRELSYEQYF.

V usage is TRBV5-1 and J usage is TRBJ2-1; the match to TRBD1 covers 10 bases. V trimming: 5 bases; J trimming: 7 bases; junction bases outside the gene matches: 15. The CDR3 has 17 residues. The germline CDR1 and CDR2 sequences are SGHRS and YFSETQ. The CDR3 sequence: CASSFEPRDRGLNEQFF. The CDR3 region has the DNA TGCGCCAGCAGTTTCGAGCCCCGGGACAGGGGTTTGAATGAGCAGTTCTTC.

This clone showed up just once. This rearrangement joins TRBV20-1 to TRBJ1-1; D call uncertain. V lost 2 bases, J lost 10 bases, and 11 bases lay in between. The CDR3 is 11 amino acids. Germline V CDR1 and CDR2: DFQATT, SNEGSKA (reference sequence). The CDR3 protein is CSARPGAPAFF. In nucleotides, the CDR3 is TGCAGTGCTAGACCTGGAGCCCCAGCTTTCTTT.

A remark on this clone: This probably arose from a read error, given a far larger clone one base away. Other DNA sequences of this sample code for an identical CDR3. CDR3 protein: CAISAQGSGTEAFF. DNA of the CDR3: TGTGCCATCAGTGCTCAAGGGTCGGGCACTGAAGCTTTCTTT. This chain connects TRBV10-3 to TRBJ1-1; D ambiguous. This CDR3 has 14 residues. V lost 4 bases and J 4 bases, leaving 13 bases between the germline ends. Germline V gene data show CDR1 as ENHRY and CDR2 as SYGVKD.

This chain joins TRBV30 and TRBJ1-1; D is ambiguous. Germline V CDR1 and CDR2: GTSNPN, SVGIG (reference sequence). The CDR3 is 14 amino acids. Deletions cut 0 bases from V and 1 base from J, with 9 bases between. The CDR3, as DNA: TGTGCCTGGAGTGTAATGACAACGAACACTGAAGCTTTCTTT. Translated, it gives CAWSVMTTNTEAFF.

The chain couples TRBV2 to TRBJ2-7; either TRBD1 or TRBD2 may supply D (6 bases each). The CDR3 runs 14 residues. V was shortened by 7 bases and J by 0 bases, with 13 bases between the two germline ends. Germline V lookup: CDR1 SNHLY, CDR2 FYNNEI. Here the CDR3 reads CASMEQGLSYEQYF. In DNA form, the CDR3 reads TGTGCCAGCATGGAACAGGGACTCTCCTACGAGCAGTACTTC.

This clone was recorded a few times. J is TRBJ1-5 and V is TRBV6-1, with D tentatively TRBD1 (5 bases). CDR1 is MNHNS and CDR2 is SASEGT in the germline V gene. V was clipped by 5 bases and J by 2 bases, with 13 bases between them. This CDR3 is 15 amino acids long. The CDR3 sequence is CASSQTVGGNQPQHF. CDR3 DNA sequence: TGTGCCAGCAGTCAAACGGTGGGGGGCAATCAGCCCCAGCATTTT.

As regards this clone: A single base is all that separates this from a far larger clone, so a read error is likely. Other DNA sequences within the sample encode an identical CDR3. The genes are TRBV30 and TRBJ2-2, with 7 bases fitting TRBD1. CDR1 is GTSNPN and CDR2 is SVGIG in the germline V gene (reference sequence). J was trimmed by 6 bases and V by 4 bases; bases with no gene match: 5. CDR3 size: 13 residues. For the CDR3, the DNA is TGTGCCTGGAATCGGGACAGTCCCGGGGAGCTGTTTTTT. Encoded protein: CAWNRDSPGELFF. Full variable domain (rest looked up from reference TRBV30 and TRBJ2-2): SQTIHQWPATLVQPVGSPLSLECTVEGTSNPNLYWYRQAAGRGLQLLFYSVGIGQISSEVPQNLSASRPQDRQFILSSKKLLLSDSGFYLCAWNRDSPGELFFGEGSRLTVL.